The subject of this entry is one TCR beta chain. Its antigen is not yet known. No much larger clonotype is one base removed from it; base qualities were not supplied. Related donors were used in the transplants with nonmyeloablative bone marrow transplantation, and mixed chimerism was transient in the human trials. Thawed PBMCs were FACS-sorted into unstimulated Tregs (CD4+CD25+CD127-), CD4+ non-Tregs (CD4+CD25-), CD4 cells and CD8 cells. Patients were several combined kidney and bone marrow transplant recipients from the ITN036ST trial, and only these trial subjects had samples available. Healthy control blood was separated into PBMCs by Ficoll density gradient and cryopreserved, and patient PBMCs were collected both before and after transplant. The sample comes from a study of Tregs in tolerant kidney transplant recipients (dated by TCRdb to the late 2010s). Notes on the research overall: TCRbeta sequencing was used in the study to identify donor-specific regulatory T cells before combined kidney and bone marrow transplantation, and the identified cells were then tracked after transplant. Summary of the overall study and its limitations: Biological reproducibility was not directly assessed, although technical replication error appeared to be minimal. In tolerant patients, donor-specific Tregs expanded more than Tregs overall, which suggests antigen-driven rather than nonspecific expansion. The study was constrained by small patient numbers, and validation of the findings is required in larger populations and under other immunosuppression protocols. PCR primers changed over time for some patients, so nucleotide-level comparison across those patients' samples was not possible. Expanding Tregs with activated donor B cells appeared to identify the most biologically relevant and donor-specific TCRbeta repertoire.

At the junction V is shortened by 0 bases and J by 1 base, with 12 bases in between. For CDR1 and CDR2, the germline V gene (reference sequence) lists LNHNV and YYDKDF. The CDR3 spans 17 residues, from the cysteine through the phenylalanine. The retained sequence is limited to the CDR3, 51 bases, with the frame set at the first base. Genomic DNA was extracted from sorted cells with the QIAGEN DNeasy Blood and Tissue Kit for TCRbeta CDR3 sequencing. High-throughput TCRbeta CDR3 sequencing, which included PCR amplification with bias correction and internal controls, was done commercially through immunoSEQ. The paper's data handling went like this. Unique productive TCRbeta sequences were defined by CDR3 nucleotide sequence where primers matched, and otherwise by CDR3 amino acid sequence together with Vbeta and Jbeta genes. To correct sorting error, sequences shared between sorted populations at a frequency ratio of 2:1 or less were removed; the rest were assigned to the higher population. A sequence counted as donor-reactive if, in CFSE-low cells, the sequence had a frequency of at least 0.01% and was expanded at least 5-fold compared with unstimulated cells. Jensen-Shannon divergence calculated on the top 100 TCRbeta sequences ranked by frequency was used to measure repertoire divergence. For samples with multiple sequencing runs, sorting error was corrected in each run separately before the runs were combined. The table was pulled from immuneACCESS by TCRdb, which kept in-frame rearrangements only. Such tables lose some clones; where checked, under half of the loss comes from unresolved V genes, and the rest has no known cause. That table furnishes V, J and clone size, whereas the DNA furnished D and trimming. The sample yields about 55,000 clones; roughly nine tenths were counted once. The ten largest account for 13% to 15% of the sample.

The TCR was taken from a human patient who received a combined kidney and bone marrow transplant. After a transplant, some T cells may be of graft donor origin. The sequencing used CD8+ T cells from blood (PBMCs), collected 24 months after the transplant. The chain employs TRBV15 and TRBJ2-2; TRBD1 might be the D gene, on 6 matching bases. The DNA sequence follows: TGTGCCACCAGCAGAGATTGGGGGCTAGGGAACACCGGGGAGCTGTTTTTT. This translates into CATSRDWGLGNTGELFF.